Following are 10 T cell receptor beta chains from one sample sequenced in a study of prognosis after radiotherapy for stage I lung cancer. The genomic DNA TCR beta CDR3 region underwent two rounds of multiplex PCR. Round one of PCR was performed, and it used primers specific to each TRBV and TRBJ gene. TCRdb re-analysed the multiplex PCR reads in MiXCR, keeping a single row per CDR3 protein. The sample includes around 20,000 distinct CDR3 sequences, roughly 40% of them seen just once. Specimen: PBMCs, collected before or after stereotactic body radiation therapy (not recorded which). These TCRs come from a donor aged 50 or older with non-small cell lung cancer.

This clonotype was counted ten times or more. The gene calls are TRBV20-1 and TRBJ2-5, with D perhaps given as TRBD1 or TRBD2 (5 bases each). From germline, CDR1 is DFQATT and CDR2 SNEGSKA (reference sequence). V was trimmed by 3 bases and J by 5 bases, leaving 19 bases between them. The CDR3 has 15 amino acids. The DNA of the CDR3 is TGCAGTGCTAGTCTCTCCGGGAACTCAGGGGAGACCCAGTACTTC. As protein: CSASLSGNSGETQYF.

The chain combines TRBV19 with TRBJ1-1, with D perhaps matching TRBD1 (5 bases). Germline assignment: CDR1 LNHDA and CDR2 SQIVND (reference sequence). Trimming stripped 5 bases from V and 2 bases from J, with 18 bases between. The CDR3 extends over 16 amino acids. CDR3 protein: CASSPGGVLVNTEAFF. CDR3 bases: TGTGCCAGTAGTCCCGGGGGGGTCCTCGTTAACACTGAAGCTTTCTTT.

This chain links TRBV12-3 or TRBV12-4 with TRBJ1-2; possibly TRBD1 for D (5 bases). The length of the CDR3 is 14 residues. V lost 8 bases to trimming and J lost 4 bases, with 17 bases between them. The CDR3 reads CASLQGVAGYGYTF. The CDR3, as DNA: TGTGCCAGCCTTCAGGGTGTGGCTGGCTATGGCTACACCTTC.

The chain is built from TRBV7-9 and TRBJ2-7; TRBD2 matches at 12 bases. Germline assignment: CDR1 SEHNR and CDR2 FQNEAQ (reference sequence). V dropped 5 bases and J dropped 5; count of bases not matched to a gene: 19. This CDR3 spans 19 amino acids. The CDR3 DNA is TGTGCCAGCAGCCACTCCCTGACTAGCGGGAGAATGTTAGGCCACGAGCAGTACTTC. Protein: CASSHSLTSGRMLGHEQYF.

V usage is TRBV6-1 and J usage is TRBJ2-7, with D hard to call. The CDR3 is made up of 14 amino acids. CDR1 MNHNS and CDR2 SASEGT come from the germline V gene. The V end lost 6 bases, the J end lost 1 base, and 13 bases lay between the germline ends. The CDR3 sequence is CASSYFGESYEQYF. The DNA of the CDR3 is TGTGCCAGCAGCTACTTTGGGGAATCCTACGAGCAGTACTTC.

This clonotype was counted at least ten times. This chain links TRBV28 with TRBJ1-4; 8 bases match TRBD1. J was trimmed by 5 bases and V by 0 bases; bases with no gene match: 5. CDR1 is MDHEN and CDR2 is SYDVKM in the germline V gene. This CDR3 is 16 amino acids long. CDR3 nucleotide sequence: TGTGCCAGCAGTTTATGGTCCGGGACAGGCAATGAAAAACTGTTTTTT. This sequence encodes CASSLWSGTGNEKLFF.

This clonotype showed up many times. The genes are TRBV20-1 and TRBJ1-2, with 7 bases fitting TRBD1. Losses at the gene ends were 6 bases for V and 2 bases for J; bases not matched to a gene: 6. The germline CDR1 and CDR2 sequences are DFQATT and SNEGSKA (reference sequence). The CDR3 runs 13 residues. For the CDR3, the DNA is TGCAGTGCGAACGAGGGGGCGAACTATGGCTACACCTTC. It yields the protein CSANEGANYGYTF.

This clonotype turned up a few times. This sequence may be a read error, since a much larger clone differs from it by one base. The genes are TRBV5-4 and TRBJ2-7, with TRBD2 identical over 7 bases. The junction had 7 bases not matched to a gene; V was cut back by 1 base and J by 3 bases. The CDR3 is 15 amino acids. The germline gives CDR1 SGHNT, CDR2 YYREEE (reference sequence). The CDR3 loop reads CASSLKRGGSYEQYF. The CDR3 nucleotides are TGTGCCAGCAGCTTGAAACGGGGCGGGAGCTACGAGCAGTACTTC. Variable domain in full (rest from reference TRBV5-4 and TRBJ2-7): ETGVTQSPTHLIKTRGQQVTLRCSSQSGHNTVSWYQQALGQGPQFIFQYYREEENGRGNFPPRFSGLQFPNYSSELNVNALELDDSALYLCASSLKRGGSYEQYFGPGTRLTVT.

The genes are TRBV30 and TRBJ2-1; 11 bases line up with TRBD2. The CDR3 has 19 amino acids. V shed 0 bases, J shed 5 bases, and the junction held 15 bases outside the gene matches. Germline values: CDR1 GTSNPN, CDR2 SVGIG (reference sequence). The CDR3 protein is CAWSVNPRLAGKPHNEQFF. CDR3 coding DNA: TGTGCCTGGAGTGTAAATCCCCGACTAGCGGGAAAGCCCCACAATGAGCAGTTCTTC.

This clonotype has ten or more counts. The V and J genes are TRBV4-1 and TRBJ1-2, with D perhaps matching TRBD1 (5 bases). CDR1 MGHRA and CDR2 YSYEKL come from the germline V gene. V lost 2 bases, J lost 4 bases, and 11 bases lay in between. This CDR3 is built from 14 residues. The DNA of the CDR3 is TGCGCCAGCAGCCAACCCGACAGTATCTATGGCTACACCTTC. Encoded protein: CASSQPDSIYGYTF.